This T cell receptor beta chain was identified during a study of shared clonotypes between healthy human individuals. The CDR3 is 12 residues long. The germline CDR1 and CDR2 sequences are SGHRS and YFSETQ. V shed 1 base and J shed 5 bases, with 6 bases lying between them. Assay: immunoSEQ multiplex PCR; the TCRdb copy retains only in-frame clones and omits some. Among about 1.1 million clones listed, approximately 78% were seen once. This chain links TRBV5-1 with TRBJ2-5; D call uncertain. This clonotype was sampled from a man younger than 30 in good health. Some clones in this sample may be carry-over from other donors' samples. Sequencing used memory CD4+ T cells from PBMCs. Subset specified: CD45RA-negative fraction. CDR3 coding DNA: TGCGCCAGCAGCTTGATGTTTGAGACCCAGTACTTC. Its translation: CASSLMFETQYF. Using reference TRBV5-1 and TRBJ2-5 for the parts outside the CDR3, the full variable domain is KAGVTQTPRYLIKTRGQQVTLSCSPISGHRSVSWYQQTPGQGLQFLFEYFSETQRNKGNFPGRFSGRQFSNSRSEMNVSTLELGDSALYLCASSLMFETQYFGPGTRLLVL.